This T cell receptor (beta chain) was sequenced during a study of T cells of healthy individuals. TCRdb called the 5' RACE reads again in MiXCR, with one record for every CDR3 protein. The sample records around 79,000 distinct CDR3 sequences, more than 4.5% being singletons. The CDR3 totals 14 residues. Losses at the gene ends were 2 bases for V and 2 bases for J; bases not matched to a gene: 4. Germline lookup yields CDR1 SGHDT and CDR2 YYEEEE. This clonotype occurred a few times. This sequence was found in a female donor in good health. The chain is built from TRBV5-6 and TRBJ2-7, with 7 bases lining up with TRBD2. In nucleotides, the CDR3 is TGTGCCAGCAGCTTCGCGGGAGAAGCCTACGAGCAGTACTTC. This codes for CASSFAGEAYEQYF.